These 12 T cell receptor beta chains came from one sample sequenced in a study of blood T cell repertoires in COVID-19. Only in-frame clones appear in the TCRdb table, and some are missing; sequencing was by immunoSEQ multiplex PCR. Of around 82,000 clones listed, 85% were seen once; the top ten hold around a tenth. The sequencing sample was made of peripheral blood. The source of these receptors is a man aged 50-60 years with COVID-19, enrolled during active disease.

The rearrangement links TRBV7-8 to TRBJ1-6, with 7 bases that match TRBD1. CDR1 and CDR2 from the germline V gene are SGHVS and FQNEAQ. The ends lost 6 bases at V and 0 bases at J; junction bases unmatched: 5. The CDR3 is 16 residues long. As DNA, the CDR3 is TGTGCCAGCAGGTTGGACAGGAGCTCCTATAATTCACCCCTCCACTTT. This gives the protein CASRLDRSSYNSPLHF. Based on the CDR3 plus reference TRBV7-8 and TRBJ1-6, the full variable domain is GAGVSQSPRYKVAKRGQDVALRCDPISGHVSLFWYQQALGQGPEFLTYFQNEAQLDKSGLPSDRFFAERPEGSVSTLKIQRTQQEDSAVYLCASRLDRSSYNSPLHFGNGTRLTVT.

The chain links TRBV7-8 to TRBJ1-5; D is uncertain. V was shortened by 1 base and J by 0 bases, with 7 bases between the two germline ends. The length of the CDR3 is 15 residues. CDR1 and CDR2 (germline): SGHVS, FQNEAQ. The CDR3 sequence is CASSLGTYSNQPQHF. The DNA for the CDR3 is TGTGCCAGCAGCTTAGGGACTTATAGCAATCAGCCCCAGCATTTT.

The chain employs TRBV7-9 and TRBJ1-2; D might be TRBD1 (6 bases). The CDR3 covers 16 residues. Between the trimmed V and J ends, which lost 1 base and 4 bases, there was a span of 16 bases. Germline V gene lookup returns CDR1 SEHNR and CDR2 FQNEAQ (reference sequence). The CDR3 DNA follows: TGTGCCAGCAGCTTAGGTTGGTCAGGGGATGGCTATGGCTACACCTTC. Translation gives CASSLGWSGDGYGYTF.

This clone was detected a few times. This sequence joins TRBV11-2 and TRBJ1-1; D perhaps matches TRBD1 (5 bases). From germline, CDR1 is SGHAT and CDR2 FQNNGV. This CDR3 spans 14 amino acids. Between the trimmed V and J ends, which lost 5 bases and 3 bases, there was a span of 13 bases. This CDR3 is CASSAGYGYTEAFF. CDR3 coding DNA: TGTGCCAGCAGCGCAGGGTATGGGTACACTGAAGCTTTCTTT.

The V gene is TRBV18, the J gene TRBJ1-5, with 11 bases lining up with TRBD1. Germline V lookup: CDR1 KGHSH, CDR2 LQKENI. Trimming at V came to 5 bases and at J to 3 bases, leaving 3 bases not matched to a gene. CDR3 size: 15 residues. CDR3 coding DNA: TGTGCCAGCTCAGCGGGACAGGGGGTCAATCAGCCCCAGCATTTT. Encoded protein: CASSAGQGVNQPQHF.

The chain joins TRBV4-1 to TRBJ2-5; 8 positions agree with TRBD2. V trimming: 6 bases; J trimming: 4 bases; junction bases outside the gene matches: 4. Germline lookup yields CDR1 MGHRA and CDR2 YSYEKL. CDR3 size: 13 residues. The CDR3 region is CASRLAGRETQYF. The CDR3, as DNA: TGCGCCAGCAGGTTAGCGGGACGAGAGACCCAGTACTTC.

This chain uses TRBV25-1 with TRBJ2-1; 14 nucleotides match TRBD2. This CDR3 spans 17 amino acids. Per germline, CDR1 MGHDK and CDR2 SYGVNS. The trim removed 3 bases at V and 9 bases at J, leaving 10 bases unmatched. The CDR3 sequence is CASSESGTSGSWGEQFF. Written as DNA, the CDR3 is TGTGCCAGCAGTGAGTCCGGGACTAGCGGGAGTTGGGGTGAGCAGTTCTTC.

The chain carries TRBV29-1 and TRBJ2-1; D is possibly TRBD2 (7 bases). Germline loops: CDR1 SQVTM, CDR2 ANQGSEA. V gave up 6 bases and J gave up 15 bases, with 21 bases separating them. The CDR3 consists of 12 residues. DNA of the CDR3: TGCAGCGTGGGGGGGGCCGGAACAAGAGGGTTCTTC. This sequence encodes CSVGGAGTRGFF.

This clone was found once. V gene TRBV28 combines with J gene TRBJ2-5, with TRBD2 as a possible D gene (6 bases). The ends were cut back, 8 bases at V and 5 bases at J, with 15 bases in the middle. The germline V gene encodes CDR1 MDHEN and CDR2 SYDVKM. There are 13 residues in the CDR3. CDR3 residues: CASSGGNFETQYF. The CDR3 region has the DNA TGTGCCAGCTCCGGGGGAAATTTTGAGACCCAGTACTTC. Using reference TRBV28 and TRBJ2-5 for the parts outside the CDR3, the full variable domain is DVKVTQSSRYLVKRTGEKVFLECVQDMDHENMFWYRQDPGLGLRLIYFSYDVKMKEKGDIPEGYSVSREKKERFSLILESASTNQTSMYLCASSGGNFETQYFGPGTRLLVL.

As DNA, the CDR3 is TGTGCCAGCAGTGGACAGGGGAGCAATCAGCCCCAGCATTTT. This gives the protein CASSGQGSNQPQHF. The chain recombines TRBV6-6 with TRBJ1-5, with TRBD1 matching 9 bases. CDR3 length equals 14 residues. Germline V gene lookup returns CDR1 MNHNY and CDR2 SVGAGI (reference sequence). J gave up 1 base and V 5 bases, and 0 bases lay outside the gene matches.

The chain uses TRBV6-5 and TRBJ2-2, with D possibly matching TRBD1 (6 bases). Trimming cost V 7 bases and J 6 bases, with 15 bases left between them. This CDR3 comprises 14 residues. The germline V gene encodes CDR1 MNHEY and CDR2 SVGAGI. The chain's CDR3 is CASNPTGNPGELFF. In DNA, the CDR3 is TGTGCCAGCAACCCGACAGGAAACCCCGGGGAGCTGTTTTTT.

This clone rates as medium-sized. The V call is TRBV11-2, the J call TRBJ1-4; D is perhaps TRBD1 (5 bases). The length of the CDR3 is 16 residues. V dropped 8 bases and J dropped 4 bases, with 20 bases sitting between them. The germline V gene has CDR1 SGHAT and CDR2 FQNNGV. DNA for the CDR3: TGTGCCAGCGGCCATCCACCGGGACTGGTTAATGAAAAACTGTTTTTT. It yields the protein CASGHPPGLVNEKLFF.